The clone carrying this T cell receptor beta chain was found many times. The data were taken from a study of blood T cell repertoires in COVID-19. CDR3 length: 11 amino acids. The V end was cut by 8 bases, the J end by 5 bases, with 6 bases between. CDR1 and CDR2 (germline): LNHDA, SQIVND (reference sequence). The data were produced by immunoSEQ multiplex PCR, yet TCRdb's version contains in-frame clones alone and is incomplete. The sample has under 300,000 clones; around 83% are singletons. The V and J genes are TRBV19 and TRBJ2-2; D is possibly TRBD1 (5 bases). This receptor was obtained from a woman aged 45-60 years who had been exposed to COVID-19. Sequenced sample: PBMCs or T cells enriched from blood (not recorded which). The CDR3 bases are TGTGCCAGTTACAGGACCGGGGAGCTGTTTTTT. Translation gives CASYRTGELFF.